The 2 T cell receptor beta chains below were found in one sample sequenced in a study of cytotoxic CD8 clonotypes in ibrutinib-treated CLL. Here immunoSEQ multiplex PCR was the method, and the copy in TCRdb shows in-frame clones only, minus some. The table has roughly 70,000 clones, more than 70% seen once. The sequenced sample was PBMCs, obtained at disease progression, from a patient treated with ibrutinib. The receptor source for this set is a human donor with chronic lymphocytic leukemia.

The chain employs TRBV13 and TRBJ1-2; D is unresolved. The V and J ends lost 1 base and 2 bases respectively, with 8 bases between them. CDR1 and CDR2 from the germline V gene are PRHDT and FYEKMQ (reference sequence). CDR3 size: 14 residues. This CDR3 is CASSLEAGNYGYTF. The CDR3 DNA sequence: TGTGCCAGCAGCTTAGAGGCGGGAAACTATGGCTACACCTTC.

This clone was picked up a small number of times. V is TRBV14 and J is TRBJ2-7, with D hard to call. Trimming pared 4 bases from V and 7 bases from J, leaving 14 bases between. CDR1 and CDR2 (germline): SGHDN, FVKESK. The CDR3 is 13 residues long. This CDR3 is CASSPTAAGEQYF. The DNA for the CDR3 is TGTGCCAGCAGCCCCACGGCCGCCGGGGAGCAGTACTTC.